The entry that follows covers one T cell receptor (beta chain) sequence. The table came from immunoSEQ multiplex PCR; TCRdb's copy has only in-frame clones and leaves some out. Among about 60,000 clones listed, approximately 80% were seen once. The length of the CDR3 is 13 residues. The J segment lost 8 bases and the V segment lost 3 bases, leaving 5 bases of the junction unmatched. Germline CDR1 is ENHRY and CDR2 is SYGVKD. This specimen comes from a study of radiotherapy plus CTLA-4 blockade in lung cancer. Looking at the study overall: An objective response was seen in around 17% of patients, and disease control in just over 30%.

The V gene is TRBV10-3, the J gene TRBJ1-2, with 8 bases matching TRBD1. This sample comprised peripheral blood, obtained from a patient treated with radiotherapy plus ipilimumab. This TCR came from a human donor with non-small cell lung cancer who had a partial response to radiotherapy plus ipilimumab. The CDR3 sequence is CAISETGGQGYTF. The CDR3 coding sequence is TGTGCCATCAGTGAAACAGGGGGTCAGGGCTACACCTTC.